Here is one T cell receptor beta chain with its context. Its target is unknown. Trimming cost V 2 bases and J 3 bases, with 10 bases left between them. This CDR3 has 15 amino acids. CDR1 and CDR2 from the germline V gene are LNHNV and YYDKDF (reference sequence). Clones were read by immunoSEQ multiplex PCR, and TCRdb kept only the in-frame ones, dropping some. The table has about 140,000 clones, 86% seen once. The data derive from a study of cytomegalovirus exposure and HLA in healthy donors. Study-level results: TCR clusters originating in the first cohort tended to co-occur in the approximately 120 validation repertoires, according to a later analysis.

Sequencing was carried out using PBMCs. The rearrangement uses TRBV15 and TRBJ2-2; possibly TRBD2 for D (6 bases). The TCR comes from a man aged 18 to 30 in good health and CMV-seronegative. The CDR3 spells CATSRSTGDTGELFF. The CDR3 DNA follows: TGTGCCACCAGCAGATCAACGGGGGACACCGGGGAGCTGTTTTTT.